The 3 T cell receptor beta chains reported below all come from one sample, sequenced in a study of shared clonotypes between healthy human individuals (dated by TCRdb to 2018 to 2021). The library was made by the immunoSEQ multiplex PCR assay. Imported from immuneACCESS, the table was reduced by TCRdb to in-frame sequences with V and J called. These copies leave out some clones; in studies compared against another copy, an unresolved V gene accounts for under half, and the cause of the remainder is not known. For this sample the table gives roughly 1 million clones, of which around 78% were detected only once. The top ten clones comprise roughly 0.56% of the sample. Input material: memory CD4+ T cells from PBMCs. The intended sense of this specimen's cell subset or site label: CD45RA-negative fraction. Source of these receptors: a man aged 18-30 years in good health. Some clones in this sample may be carry-over from other donors' samples.

This chain uses TRBV18 with TRBJ1-2, with TRBD1 identical over 8 bases. CDR3 length: 15 residues. The trim removed 3 bases at V and 6 bases at J, leaving 9 bases unmatched. Germline lookup yields CDR1 KGHSH and CDR2 LQKENI. The CDR3 DNA reads TGTGCCAGCTCACCGGGGACAGGAGAGTCGGATGGCTACACCTTC. Translation: CASSPGTGESDGYTF.

The gene calls are TRBV27 and TRBJ2-5; D is unclear. From germline, CDR1 is MNHEY and CDR2 SMNVEV (reference sequence). V was shortened by 6 bases and J by 3 bases, with 14 bases between the two germline ends. There are 14 residues in the CDR3. The CDR3 reads CASSPTWAEETQYF. CDR3 bases: TGTGCCAGCAGCCCTACGTGGGCCGAAGAGACCCAGTACTTC.

This clone was counted a single time. V gene TRBV6-5 combines with J gene TRBJ1-5, with D possibly matching TRBD1 (5 bases). This CDR3 is built from 15 residues. The V and J ends lost 3 bases and 5 bases respectively, with 14 bases between them. CDR1 and CDR2 from the germline V gene are MNHEY and SVGAGI. This chain's CDR3 is CASSYRSGWDQPQHF. CDR3 nucleotides: TGTGCCAGCAGTTATCGGTCAGGGTGGGATCAGCCCCAGCATTTT.